A single sample gave rise to the 5 T cell receptor beta chains below, sequenced in a study of technical replicates of blood from a handful of donors. The repertoire was sequenced with immunoSEQ multiplex PCR; TCRdb's copy has only in-frame clones and lacks some. This table has some 77,000 clones, around 94% appearing once. The material sequenced was T cells isolated from PBMCs. Every receptor here comes from a human donor in good health.

This chain uses TRBV27 with TRBJ2-1; D perhaps matches TRBD2 (6 bases). This CDR3 is built from 16 residues. CDR1 is MNHEY and CDR2 is SMNVEV in the germline V gene (reference sequence). Trimming cost V 0 bases and J 5 bases, with 14 bases left between them. The CDR3 nucleotides are TGTGCCAGCAGTTTATCGACTAGGGAGTTTCACAATGAGCAGTTCTTC. Its protein product is CASSLSTREFHNEQFF.

V usage is TRBV15 and J usage is TRBJ2-7; no definite D call. The CDR3 has 12 residues. Trimming shortened V by 1 base and J by 9 bases, and 10 bases separated the two germline ends. Germline assignment: CDR1 LNHNV and CDR2 YYDKDF (reference sequence). The CDR3 loop is CATSRGSERQYF. CDR3 sequence (DNA): TGTGCCACCAGCAGAGGTTCGGAGCGGCAGTACTTC.

The CDR3 coding sequence is TGTGCCATCAGTGAGTCCCAGGGGGGACTAGCGGTCTACGAGCAGTACTTC. Amino acid sequence: CAISESQGGLAVYEQYF. V and J are TRBV10-3 and TRBJ2-7, with 11 positions matching TRBD2. This CDR3 comprises 17 residues. The J segment lost 3 bases and the V segment lost 0 bases, leaving 7 bases of the junction unmatched. CDR1 and CDR2 from the germline V gene are ENHRY and SYGVKD.

V and J are TRBV12-2 and TRBJ1-4; the listed D gene, TRBD1, was not tested against the DNA. TRBV12-2 is flagged as a pseudogene. CDR3 length: 13 residues. CDR3 in DNA: TGTGCAAGTCGAACAGGGGGTAATGAAAAACTGTTTTTT. Residues: CASRTGGNEKLFF.

The chain employs TRBV6-5 and TRBJ2-2, with a possible D match to TRBD2 (6 bases). Trimming pared 5 bases from V and 2 bases from J, leaving 9 bases between. Germline V gives CDR1 MNHEY, CDR2 SVGAGI. The CDR3 consists of 14 residues. The CDR3 is CASSRDLNTGELFF. In DNA form, the CDR3 reads TGTGCCAGCAGTCGGGACTTAAACACCGGGGAGCTGTTTTTT.